The 3 T cell receptor beta chains presented below share a single source sample, sequenced in a study of blood T cell repertoires in COVID-19. Only in-frame clones appear in the TCRdb table, and some are missing; sequencing was by immunoSEQ multiplex PCR. Counted here are around 200,000 clones, about 85% occurring once; the ten biggest clones make up roughly 9.2%. The sample was peripheral blood. The receptors originated from an elderly woman with acute or convalescent COVID-19.

A few counts support this clone. This chain uses TRBV7-3 with TRBJ2-2; 7 bases line up with TRBD2. Germline V gene lookup returns CDR1 SGHTA and CDR2 FQGTGA. The CDR3 extends over 16 amino acids. The junction had 5 bases not matched to a gene; V was cut back by 1 base and J by 3 bases. The CDR3 region has the DNA TGTGCCAGCAGCTTAAGTTATGCGGGGGACACCGGGGAGCTGTTTTTT. Protein product: CASSLSYAGDTGELFF.

The chain joins TRBV6-5 to TRBJ2-2, with TRBD1 matching over 8 bases. The junction had 7 bases not matched to a gene; V was cut back by 5 bases and J by 5 bases. Per germline, CDR1 MNHEY and CDR2 SVGAGI. CDR3 size: 15 residues. In nucleotides, the CDR3 is TGTGCCAGCAGTCAACAGGGGGTAGTGACCGGGGAGCTGTTTTTT. Protein sequence: CASSQQGVVTGELFF.

The chain has TRBV11-2 and TRBJ2-1, with TRBD1 as a possible D gene (6 bases). The CDR3 sequence is 15 residues long. Trimming pared 4 bases from V and 7 bases from J, leaving 17 bases between. In germline, CDR1 is SGHAT, CDR2 FQNNGV. The CDR3 DNA reads as TGTGCCAGCAGCTCACAGGGTTGGCCCACAAATGAGCAGTTCTTC. Translating gives CASSSQGWPTNEQFF.